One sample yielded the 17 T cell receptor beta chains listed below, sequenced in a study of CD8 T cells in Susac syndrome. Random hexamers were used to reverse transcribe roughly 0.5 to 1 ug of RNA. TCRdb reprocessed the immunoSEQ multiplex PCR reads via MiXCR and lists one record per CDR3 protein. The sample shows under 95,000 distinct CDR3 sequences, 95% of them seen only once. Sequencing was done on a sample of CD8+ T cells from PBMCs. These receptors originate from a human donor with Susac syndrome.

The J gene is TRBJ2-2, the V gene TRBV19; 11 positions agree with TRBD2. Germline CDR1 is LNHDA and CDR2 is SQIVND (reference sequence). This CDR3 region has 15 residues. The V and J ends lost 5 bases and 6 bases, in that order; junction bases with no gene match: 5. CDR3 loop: CASSSLAGVPGELFF. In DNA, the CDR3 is TGTGCCAGTAGTTCACTAGCGGGAGTACCCGGGGAGCTGTTTTTT.

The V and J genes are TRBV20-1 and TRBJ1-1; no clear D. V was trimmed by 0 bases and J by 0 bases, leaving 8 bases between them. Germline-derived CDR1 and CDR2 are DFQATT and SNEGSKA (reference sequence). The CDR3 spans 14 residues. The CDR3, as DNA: TGCAGTGCTAGAGATCCTGGAGTGAACACTGAAGCTTTCTTT. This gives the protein CSARDPGVNTEAFF.

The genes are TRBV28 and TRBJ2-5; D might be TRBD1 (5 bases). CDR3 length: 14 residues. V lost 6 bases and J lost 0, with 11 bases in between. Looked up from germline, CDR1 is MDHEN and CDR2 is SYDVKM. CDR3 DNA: TGTGCCAGCAGCTTACGGACAAACCAAGAGACCCAGTACTTC. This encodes CASSLRTNQETQYF.

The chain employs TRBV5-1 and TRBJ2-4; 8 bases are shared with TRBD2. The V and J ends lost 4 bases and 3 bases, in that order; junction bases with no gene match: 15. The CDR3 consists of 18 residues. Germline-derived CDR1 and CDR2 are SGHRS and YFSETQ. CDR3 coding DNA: TGCGCCAGCAGCCCGGGGGGAGTAGCGGGAAGGGTCAAAAACATTCAGTACTTC. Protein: CASSPGGVAGRVKNIQYF.

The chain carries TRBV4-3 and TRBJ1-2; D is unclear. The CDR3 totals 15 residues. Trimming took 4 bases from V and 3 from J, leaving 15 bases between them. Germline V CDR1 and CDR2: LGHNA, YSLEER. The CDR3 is CASSPTTSPHYGYTF. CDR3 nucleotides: TGCGCCAGCAGCCCCACAACATCACCCCACTATGGCTACACCTTC.

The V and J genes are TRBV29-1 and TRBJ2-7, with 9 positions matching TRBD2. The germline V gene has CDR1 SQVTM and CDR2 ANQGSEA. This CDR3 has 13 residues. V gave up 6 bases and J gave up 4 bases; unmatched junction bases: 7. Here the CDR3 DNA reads TGCAGCGTCGTAGCGGGAGCGGGATACGAGCAGTACTTC. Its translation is CSVVAGAGYEQYF.

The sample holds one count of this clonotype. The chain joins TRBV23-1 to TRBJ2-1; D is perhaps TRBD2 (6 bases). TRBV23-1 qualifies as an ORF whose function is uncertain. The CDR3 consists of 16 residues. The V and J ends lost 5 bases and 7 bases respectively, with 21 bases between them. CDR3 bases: TGCGCCAGCAGTGCGGGGTCCGGCGGAAGAGGAAATGAGCAGTTCTTC. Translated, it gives CASSAGSGGRGNEQFF.

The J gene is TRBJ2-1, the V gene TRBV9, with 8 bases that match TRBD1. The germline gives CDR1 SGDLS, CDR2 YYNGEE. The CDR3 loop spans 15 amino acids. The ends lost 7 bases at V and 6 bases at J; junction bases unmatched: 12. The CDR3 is CASEPDRGLTNEQFF. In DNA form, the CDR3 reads TGTGCCAGCGAGCCAGACAGGGGTCTCACCAATGAGCAGTTCTTC.

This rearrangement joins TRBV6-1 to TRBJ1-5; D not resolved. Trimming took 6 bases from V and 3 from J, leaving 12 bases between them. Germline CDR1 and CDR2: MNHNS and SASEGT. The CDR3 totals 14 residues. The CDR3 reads CASSASADNQPQHF. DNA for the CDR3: TGTGCCAGCAGCGCAAGTGCCGACAATCAGCCCCAGCATTTT.

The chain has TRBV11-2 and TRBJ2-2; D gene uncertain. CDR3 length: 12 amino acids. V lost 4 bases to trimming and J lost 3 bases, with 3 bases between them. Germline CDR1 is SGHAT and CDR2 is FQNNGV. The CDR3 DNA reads TGTGCCAGCAGCTCGGACACCGGGGAGCTGTTTTTT. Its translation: CASSSDTGELFF.

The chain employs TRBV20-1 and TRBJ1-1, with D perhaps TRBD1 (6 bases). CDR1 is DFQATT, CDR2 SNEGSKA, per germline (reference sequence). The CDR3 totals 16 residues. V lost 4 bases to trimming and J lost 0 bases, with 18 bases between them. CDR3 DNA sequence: TGCAGTGCTAATCCTCGGACAGTGTCCATGAACACTGAAGCTTTCTTT. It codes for CSANPRTVSMNTEAFF.

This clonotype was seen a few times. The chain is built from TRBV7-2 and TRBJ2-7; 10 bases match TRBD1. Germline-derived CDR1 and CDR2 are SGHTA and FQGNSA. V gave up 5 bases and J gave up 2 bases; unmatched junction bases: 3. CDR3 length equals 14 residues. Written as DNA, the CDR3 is TGTGCCAGCAGCCTGGACAGGGGGACCTACGAGCAGTACTTC. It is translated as CASSLDRGTYEQYF. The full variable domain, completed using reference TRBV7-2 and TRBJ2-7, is GAGVSQSPSNKVTEKGKDVELRCDPISGHTALYWYRQSLGQGLEFLIYFQGNSAPDKSGLPSDRFSAERTGGSVSTLTIQRTQQEDSAVYLCASSLDRGTYEQYFGPGTRLTVT.

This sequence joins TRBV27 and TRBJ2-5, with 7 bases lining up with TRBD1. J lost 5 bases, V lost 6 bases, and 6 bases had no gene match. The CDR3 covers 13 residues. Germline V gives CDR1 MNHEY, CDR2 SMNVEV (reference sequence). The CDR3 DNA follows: TGTGCCAGCAGACGGACAGGCTGGGAGACCCAGTACTTC. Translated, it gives CASRRTGWETQYF.

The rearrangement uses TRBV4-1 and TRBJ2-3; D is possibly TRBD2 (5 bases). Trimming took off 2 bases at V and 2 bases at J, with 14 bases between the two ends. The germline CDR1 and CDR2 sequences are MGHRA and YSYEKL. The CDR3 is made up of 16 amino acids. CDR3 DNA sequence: TGCGCCAGCAGCCAATTGGCGTCGGACTTCACAGATACGCAGTATTTT. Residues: CASSQLASDFTDTQYF.

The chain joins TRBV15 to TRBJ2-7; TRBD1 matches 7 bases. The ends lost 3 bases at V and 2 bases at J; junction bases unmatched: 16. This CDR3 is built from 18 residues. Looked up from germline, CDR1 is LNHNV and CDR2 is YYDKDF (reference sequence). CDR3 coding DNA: TGTGCCACCAGCAGGTTCCCTTGGGACAGCCTAGGGCCCTACGAGCAGTACTTC. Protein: CATSRFPWDSLGPYEQYF.

The CDR3 coding sequence is TGTGCCAGCAGCTTATCGGGACAGGCGGGAGGCTACACCTTC. This codes for CASSLSGQAGGYTF. The genes are TRBV11-1 and TRBJ1-2; 8 nucleotides match TRBD1. The ends lost 2 bases at V and 8 bases at J; junction bases unmatched: 7. The CDR3 runs 14 residues. CDR1 SGHAT and CDR2 FQDESV come from the germline V gene (reference sequence).

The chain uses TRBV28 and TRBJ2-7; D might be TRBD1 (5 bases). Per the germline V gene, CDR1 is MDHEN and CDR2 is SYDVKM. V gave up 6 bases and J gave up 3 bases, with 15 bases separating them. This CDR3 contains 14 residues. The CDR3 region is CASRSLKTVYEQYF. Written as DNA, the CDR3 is TGTGCCAGCAGGTCCCTAAAGACAGTCTACGAGCAGTACTTC.